This T cell receptor beta chain was sequenced during a study of T cell changes during pregnancy in multiple sclerosis (dated by TCRdb to about 2019). Regarding the study in general: The study examined how the T cell repertoire changed over the course of pregnancy in women with multiple sclerosis.

As encoded in the germline V gene (reference sequence), CDR1 is MNHEY while CDR2 is SMNVEV. The CDR3 contains 18 residues, cysteine and phenylalanine counted. The read is trimmed to its CDR3 DNA, 54 bases read in frame from base 1. V loses 0 bases, J loses 0 bases, and the germline ends lie 15 bases apart. In regard to this clone: Its antigen has not been determined. Base qualities are not recorded, but no much larger clone differs from it by a single base.

Libraries were made using the immunoSEQ multiplex PCR assay. In its TCRdb copy, this immuneACCESS table keeps in-frame sequences only and misses some clones. Where compared with another copy, unresolved V genes explain less than half of these, and the others have no known cause. For this sample there are some 37,000 clones; 85% to 90% appear just once. The top ten constitute roughly 0.58% of the sample. The chain uses TRBV27 and TRBJ2-1, with TRBD2 perhaps the D gene, on 5 matching bases. The specimen comprised CD4+ T cells from peripheral blood mononuclear cells, sampled in the first trimester of pregnancy. This clonotype originated in a female donor with multiple sclerosis, enrolled in a pregnancy study. The CDR3 protein sequence reads: CASSLSRGGPSSYNEQFF. The bases read TGTGCCAGCAGTTTATCGCGAGGCGGGCCGAGCTCCTACAATGAGCAGTTCTTC.